The 14 T cell receptor beta chains listed next were all sequenced from one sample in a study of cytomegalovirus exposure and HLA in healthy donors. PCR employed 60 Vbeta and 13 Jbeta primers. Some clones are missing from TCRdb's copy, which holds only in-frame ones; the method was immunoSEQ multiplex PCR. The sample records approximately 150,000 clones, approximately 83% being singletons. The sequenced sample was PBMCs. These TCRs come from a male donor in good health and CMV-seronegative.

The chain recombines TRBV7-2 with TRBJ2-3; 10 positions agree with TRBD2. Looked up from germline, CDR1 is SGHTA and CDR2 is FQGNSA. The CDR3 is 16 residues long. V shed 5 bases, J shed 2 bases, and the junction held 7 bases outside the gene matches. CDR3 in DNA: TGTGCCAGCAGCGGCACGGGACTAGCGATCACAGATACGCAGTATTTT. This gives the protein CASSGTGLAITDTQYF.

In regard to this clone: This CDR3 is also generated by other DNA sequences in the sample. The chain couples TRBV7-2 to TRBJ1-5, with D hard to call. The length of the CDR3 is 13 residues. V lost 2 bases, J lost 4 bases, and 6 bases lay in between. The germline gives CDR1 SGHTA, CDR2 FQGNSA. The CDR3 loop reads CASSLRGNQPQHF. In nucleotides, the CDR3 is TGTGCCAGCAGCTTACGGGGAAATCAGCCCCAGCATTTT.

This clone has only a few counts. The rearrangement joins TRBV28 to TRBJ2-5, with TRBD1 matching 9 bases. Germline loops: CDR1 MDHEN, CDR2 SYDVKM. The CDR3 has 16 amino acids. Trimming cost V 4 bases and J 5 bases; bases outside gene matches: 11. In DNA, the CDR3 is TGTGCCAGCAGTTCTCAAAGGACAGGGGATATTGAGACCCAGTACTTC. It is translated as CASSSQRTGDIETQYF.

The chain carries TRBV6-1 and TRBJ2-3; 13 bases fit TRBD2. The germline V gene encodes CDR1 MNHNS and CDR2 SASEGT. The CDR3 sequence is 17 residues long. V shed 4 bases, J shed 6 bases, and the junction held 10 bases outside the gene matches. CDR3 nucleotide sequence: TGTGCCAGCAGTGCAAGGACTAGCGGGAGTCTATCCGATACGCAGTATTTT. It encodes CASSARTSGSLSDTQYF.

This clone came up a few times. This rearrangement joins TRBV5-1 to TRBJ2-2; TRBD2 matches 8 bases. Germline V gene sequence: CDR1 SGHRS, CDR2 YFSETQ. This CDR3 comprises 18 residues. Trimming cost V 2 bases and J 0 bases; bases outside gene matches: 9. The CDR3 spells CASSFVSSGNSNTGELFF. DNA of the CDR3: TGCGCCAGCAGCTTCGTCAGTAGCGGGAACTCGAACACCGGGGAGCTGTTTTTT.

The chain recombines TRBV7-9 with TRBJ1-3, with D possibly being TRBD1 (6 bases). With 2 bases removed from V and 0 bases from J, the gap between germline ends came to 11 bases. CDR3 length: 16 residues. Germline V gene lookup returns CDR1 SEHNR and CDR2 FQNEAQ (reference sequence). The CDR3 region has the DNA TGTGCCAGCAGCTTACAGGGGATCCGCTCTGGAAACACCATATATTTT. Translated: CASSLQGIRSGNTIYF. Full variable domain (rest looked up from reference TRBV7-9 and TRBJ1-3): DTGVSQNPRHKITKRGQNVTFRCDPISEHNRLYWYRQTLGQGPEFLTYFQNEAQLEKSRLLSDRFSAERPKGSFSTLEIQRTEQGDSAMYLCASSLQGIRSGNTIYFGEGSWLTVV.

The J gene is TRBJ1-4, the V gene TRBV19; TRBD1 matches 10 bases. Trimming removed 5 bases from V and 3 bases from J; junction bases left unmatched: 15. This CDR3 is built from 19 residues. Per germline, CDR1 LNHDA and CDR2 SQIVND (reference sequence). The CDR3 protein is CASSETGTGVLRANEKLFF. In DNA form, the CDR3 reads TGTGCCAGTAGTGAGACCGGGACAGGGGTTCTTCGGGCTAATGAAAAACTGTTTTTT. Using reference TRBV19 and TRBJ1-4 for the parts outside the CDR3, the full variable domain is DGGITQSPKYLFRKEGQNVTLSCEQNLNHDAMYWYRQDPGQGLRLIYYSQIVNDFQKGDIAEGYSVSREKKESFPLTVTSAQKNPTAFYLCASSETGTGVLRANEKLFFGSGTQLSVL.

In DNA, the CDR3 is TGTGCCAGCAGTTTTGACAGCCAAGACAATGAGCAGTTCTTC. It encodes CASSFDSQDNEQFF. The chain joins TRBV7-3 to TRBJ2-1; D perhaps matches TRBD1 (5 bases). Germline CDR1 is SGHTA and CDR2 is FQGTGA. V was pared by 6 bases and J by 5 bases, with 14 bases between. CDR3 length equals 14 residues.

This chain uses TRBV5-1 with TRBJ1-1, with D perhaps TRBD1 (5 bases). Germline V lookup: CDR1 SGHRS, CDR2 YFSETQ. The CDR3 runs 17 residues. Deletions cut 3 bases from V and 3 bases from J, with 21 bases between. The CDR3 nucleotides read TGCGCCAGCAGCTCAGGGATACCCCTCGCCCCAGACACTGAAGCTTTCTTT. Translating it yields CASSSGIPLAPDTEAFF.

This clone showed up just a few times. J is TRBJ2-7 and V is TRBV28; 8 bases match TRBD1. Germline CDR1 MDHEN, CDR2 SYDVKM. V lost 5 bases to trimming and J lost 3 bases; unmatched junction nucleotides: 12. CDR3 length: 16 amino acids. Here the CDR3 reads CASSGQGAGSYYEQYF. CDR3 in DNA: TGTGCCAGCAGTGGGCAGGGGGCGGGGTCCTACTACGAGCAGTACTTC.

This chain uses TRBV28 with TRBJ2-7; perhaps TRBD1 as D (6 bases). Germline CDR1 MDHEN, CDR2 SYDVKM. Deletions cut 5 bases from V and 6 bases from J, with 20 bases between. CDR3 size: 15 residues. Written as DNA, the CDR3 is TGTGCCAGCAGTGAAGCAGGGGTGTCAGACTTCGAGCAGTACTTC. It yields the protein CASSEAGVSDFEQYF.

J is TRBJ2-2 and V is TRBV30; weak D call: TRBD2 (5 bases). V was trimmed by 4 bases and J by 5 bases, leaving 8 bases between them. The CDR3 has 12 residues. Germline CDR1 GTSNPN, CDR2 SVGIG (reference sequence). The CDR3 coding sequence is TGTGCCTGGACCCCGGGGACCGGGGAGCTGTTTTTT. Encoded protein: CAWTPGTGELFF.

The chain recombines TRBV7-3 with TRBJ1-2; 7 bases map to TRBD1. The CDR3 has 13 amino acids. The trim removed 2 bases at V and 3 bases at J, leaving 0 bases unmatched. Per germline, CDR1 SGHTA and CDR2 FQGTGA. The CDR3 DNA reads as TGTGCCAGCAGCTTAGGACAGGACTATGGCTACACCTTC. Its translation: CASSLGQDYGYTF. The full variable domain, rest sourced from reference TRBV7-3 and TRBJ1-2, is GAGVSQTPSNKVTEKGKYVELRCDPISGHTALYWYRQSLGQGPEFLIYFQGTGAADDSGLPNDRFFAVRPEGSVSTLKIQRTERGDSAVYLCASSLGQDYGYTFGSGTRLTVV.

The V and J genes are TRBV7-2 and TRBJ2-1; D call uncertain. CDR1 is SGHTA, CDR2 FQGNSA, per germline. The CDR3 has 15 residues. V lost 1 base to trimming and J lost 0 bases, with 7 bases between them. The chain's CDR3 is CASSLEPSSYNEQFF. For the CDR3, the DNA is TGTGCCAGCAGCTTAGAACCGAGCTCCTACAATGAGCAGTTCTTC.